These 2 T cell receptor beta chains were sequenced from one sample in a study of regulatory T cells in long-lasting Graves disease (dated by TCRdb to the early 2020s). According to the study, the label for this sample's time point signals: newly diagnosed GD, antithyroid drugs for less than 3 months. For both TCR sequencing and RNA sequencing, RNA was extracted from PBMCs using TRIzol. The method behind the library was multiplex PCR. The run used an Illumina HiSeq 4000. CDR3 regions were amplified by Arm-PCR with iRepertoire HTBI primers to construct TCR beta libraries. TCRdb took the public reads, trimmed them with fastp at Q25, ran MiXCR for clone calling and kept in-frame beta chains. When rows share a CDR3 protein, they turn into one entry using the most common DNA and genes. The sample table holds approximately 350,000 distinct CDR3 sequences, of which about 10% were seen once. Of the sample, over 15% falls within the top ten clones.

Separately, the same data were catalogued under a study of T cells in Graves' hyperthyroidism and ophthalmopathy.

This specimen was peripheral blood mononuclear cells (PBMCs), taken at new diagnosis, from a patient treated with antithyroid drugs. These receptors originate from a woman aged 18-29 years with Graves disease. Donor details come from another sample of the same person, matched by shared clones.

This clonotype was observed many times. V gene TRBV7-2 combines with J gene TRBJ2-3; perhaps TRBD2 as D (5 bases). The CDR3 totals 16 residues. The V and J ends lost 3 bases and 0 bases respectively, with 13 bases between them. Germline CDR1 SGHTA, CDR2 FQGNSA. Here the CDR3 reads CASSLEDFSSTDTQYF. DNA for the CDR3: TGTGCCAGCAGCTTGGAGGACTTTTCTAGCACAGATACGCAGTATTTT.

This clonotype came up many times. CDR3 in DNA: TGTGCCAGCTCACCACCGACAGGGGGCCTGCGTACTGAAGCTTTCTTT. Protein product: CASSPPTGGLRTEAFF. The V call is TRBV18, the J call TRBJ1-1; 10 bases are a match to TRBD1. The germline CDR1 and CDR2 sequences are KGHSH and LQKENI. V gave up 0 bases and J gave up 5 bases; unmatched junction bases: 6. This CDR3 comprises 16 residues.